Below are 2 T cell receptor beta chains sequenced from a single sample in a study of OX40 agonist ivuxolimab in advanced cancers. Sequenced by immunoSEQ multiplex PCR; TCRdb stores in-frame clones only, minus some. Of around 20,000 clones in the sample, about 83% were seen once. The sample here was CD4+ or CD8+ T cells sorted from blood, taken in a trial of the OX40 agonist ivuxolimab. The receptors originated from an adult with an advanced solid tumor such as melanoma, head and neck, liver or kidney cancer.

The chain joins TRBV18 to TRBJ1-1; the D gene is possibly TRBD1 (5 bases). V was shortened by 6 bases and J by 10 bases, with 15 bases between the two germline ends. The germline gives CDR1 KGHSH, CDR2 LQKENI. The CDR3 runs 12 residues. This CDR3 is CASSPRDRRAFF. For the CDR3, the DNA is TGTGCCAGCTCGCCCCGGGACCGCCGAGCTTTCTTT.

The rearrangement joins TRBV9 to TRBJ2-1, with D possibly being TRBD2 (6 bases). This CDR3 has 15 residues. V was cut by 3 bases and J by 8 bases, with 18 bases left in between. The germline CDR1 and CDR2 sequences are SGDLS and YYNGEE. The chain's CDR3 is CASSATSKVVDEQFF. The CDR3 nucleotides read TGTGCCAGCAGCGCGACTAGTAAGGTCGTCGATGAGCAGTTCTTC.